The 23 T cell receptor beta chains listed next were all sequenced from one sample in a study of cytomegalovirus exposure and HLA in healthy donors. TCRdb's copy holds only in-frame clones and misses some; the assay was immunoSEQ multiplex PCR. The profile shows about 110,000 clones, roughly 89% of them singletons. Sequenced input: PBMCs. The receptors were sampled from a young woman in good health and CMV-seronegative.

This clone was counted ten times or more. J is TRBJ2-2 and V is TRBV5-8; 10 bases are a match to TRBD2. The junction had 8 bases not matched to a gene; V was cut back by 1 base and J by 2 bases. The CDR3 extends over 18 amino acids. Germline CDR1 is SGHTS and CDR2 is YDEGEE. The CDR3, as DNA: TGTGCCAGCAGCTTGTTCCTGACTAGCGGGCTCAACACCGGGGAGCTGTTTTTT. It translates to CASSLFLTSGLNTGELFF.

The V and J genes are TRBV9 and TRBJ1-2, with TRBD1 matching 7 bases. Germline values: CDR1 SGDLS, CDR2 YYNGEE. J lost 3 bases, V lost 6 bases, and 8 bases had no gene match. This CDR3 contains 14 residues. CDR3 sequence (DNA): TGTGCCAGCACAGAGACAGGGATGGACTATGGCTACACCTTC. Translating gives CASTETGMDYGYTF.

The rearrangement joins TRBV11-3 to TRBJ1-5; D is unclear. The CDR3 is 10 amino acids. Germline V lookup: CDR1 SGHNT, CDR2 YENEEA. With 10 bases removed from V and 11 bases from J, the gap between germline ends came to 12 bases. CDR3 sequence (DNA): TGTGCCATCTATTATCTCTCCCAGCATTTT. Residues: CAIYYLSQHF.

The chain joins TRBV29-1 to TRBJ1-2, with TRBD1 identical over 9 bases. With V trimmed by 7 bases and J by 2 bases, 8 bases remained unmatched. In germline, CDR1 is SQVTM, CDR2 ANQGSEA. The CDR3 has 14 amino acids. CDR3 in DNA: TGCAGCGCTCACAGGGGGCGAGGGAACTATGGCTACACCTTC. Translated, it gives CSAHRGRGNYGYTF.

J is TRBJ1-1 and V is TRBV2; 9 positions agree with TRBD1. The CDR3 sequence is 14 residues long. The J segment lost 0 bases and the V segment lost 9 bases, leaving 5 bases of the junction unmatched. Germline values: CDR1 SNHLY, CDR2 FYNNEI. The CDR3 coding sequence is TGTGCCAGTGTCGGGACAGGGATGAACACTGAAGCTTTCTTT. Protein: CASVGTGMNTEAFF.

The chain uses TRBV10-3 and TRBJ1-2; D ambiguous. Germline values: CDR1 ENHRY, CDR2 SYGVKD. V was trimmed by 2 bases and J by 6 bases, leaving 7 bases between them. The CDR3 covers 12 residues. CDR3 bases: TGTGCCATCAGTGAGGACTACCATGGCTACACCTTC. Its protein is CAISEDYHGYTF.

This clone was detected only once. The V call is TRBV21-1, the J call TRBJ1-3; the table gives TRBD1 as D, unverified against the DNA. TRBV21-1 is a known pseudogene. The length of the CDR3 is 15 residues. CDR3 region: CASSTQDREGNTIYF. The CDR3 DNA sequence: TGTGCCAGCAGCACGCAGGACAGGGAAGGAAACACCATATATTTT.

J is TRBJ1-4 and V is TRBV7-9; a possible D gene is TRBD1 (5 bases). Per the germline V gene, CDR1 is SEHNR and CDR2 is FQNEAQ (reference sequence). The CDR3 is 16 amino acids. Deletions cut 5 bases from V and 8 bases from J, with 21 bases between. The CDR3 loop reads CASSGPWGGGPEKLFF. In DNA form, the CDR3 reads TGTGCCAGCAGCGGACCCTGGGGGGGTGGGCCCGAAAAACTGTTTTTT.

The chain uses TRBV5-1 and TRBJ1-2; D perhaps matches TRBD1 (6 bases). Trimming shortened V by 2 bases and J by 0 bases, and 8 bases separated the two germline ends. This CDR3 comprises 14 residues. From germline, CDR1 is SGHRS and CDR2 YFSETQ. This chain's CDR3 is CASSLQGPNYGYTF. DNA for the CDR3: TGCGCCAGCAGCTTACAGGGTCCTAACTATGGCTACACCTTC. Drawing the rest from reference TRBV5-1 and TRBJ1-2, the complete variable domain is KAGVTQTPRYLIKTRGQQVTLSCSPISGHRSVSWYQQTPGQGLQFLFEYFSETQRNKGNFPGRFSGRQFSNSRSEMNVSTLELGDSALYLCASSLQGPNYGYTFGSGTRLTVV.

On this clone itself: At one end, the junction sequence differs from germline, possibly due to a read error. V gene TRBV30 combines with J gene TRBJ2-1, with D perhaps TRBD2 (6 bases). CDR3 length: 15 amino acids. CDR1 and CDR2 from the germline V gene are GTSNPN and SVGIG (reference sequence). The CDR3 protein is CARSVSLEGYNEQFF. Written as DNA, the CDR3 is TGTGCCCGGAGTGTCTCGTTGGAGGGTTACAATGAGCAGTTCTTC.

The chain employs TRBV30 and TRBJ1-6, with TRBD1 identical over 8 bases. The CDR3 has 15 residues. Looked up from germline, CDR1 is GTSNPN and CDR2 is SVGIG (reference sequence). J was trimmed by 7 bases and V by 2 bases; bases with no gene match: 7. The CDR3 DNA is TGTGCCTGGAGTATCGGACAGGGCAGAAATTCACCCCTCCACTTT. Amino acid sequence: CAWSIGQGRNSPLHF.

The chain carries TRBV28 and TRBJ2-1; TRBD2 might be the D (6 bases). Per germline, CDR1 MDHEN and CDR2 SYDVKM. The germline V and J ends were trimmed by 5 bases and 6 bases, with 11 bases remaining between them. This CDR3 region has 13 residues. CDR3 sequence (DNA): TGTGCCAGCAGTCTCGGGGGAACCAATGAGCAGTTCTTC. This codes for CASSLGGTNEQFF. Using reference TRBV28 and TRBJ2-1 for the parts outside the CDR3, the full variable domain is DVKVTQSSRYLVKRTGEKVFLECVQDMDHENMFWYRQDPGLGLRLIYFSYDVKMKEKGDIPEGYSVSREKKERFSLILESASTNQTSMYLCASSLGGTNEQFFGPGTRLTVL.

The CDR3 DNA reads as TGCGCCAGCAGCCAAGATCGTCAGACGGGGGGAAACACCATATATTTT. It yields the protein CASSQDRQTGGNTIYF. The chain couples TRBV4-3 to TRBJ1-3, with D uncertain. Trimming cost V 0 bases and J 4 bases, with 13 bases left between them. CDR3 length: 16 residues. Per germline, CDR1 LGHNA and CDR2 YSLEER.

The chain uses TRBV5-4 and TRBJ2-5; TRBD2 agrees at 12 bases. Trimming removed 1 base from V and 4 bases from J; junction bases left unmatched: 2. The CDR3 is made up of 15 amino acids. CDR1 and CDR2 from the germline V gene are SGHNT and YYREEE (reference sequence). The CDR3 DNA reads as TGTGCCAGCAGCTTGTCACTAGCGGGAGGAGAGACCCAGTACTTC. Residues: CASSLSLAGGETQYF. Using reference TRBV5-4 and TRBJ2-5 for the parts outside the CDR3, the full variable domain is ETGVTQSPTHLIKTRGQQVTLRCSSQSGHNTVSWYQQALGQGPQFIFQYYREEENGRGNFPPRFSGLQFPNYSSELNVNALELDDSALYLCASSLSLAGGETQYFGPGTRLLVL.

The chain links TRBV7-8 to TRBJ1-6; tentative D call: TRBD1 (5 bases). The CDR3 covers 14 residues. V was pared by 0 bases and J by 9 bases, with 9 bases between. Germline CDR1 is SGHVS and CDR2 is FQNEAQ. The CDR3 protein is CASSLAEGPSPLHF. The CDR3 coding sequence is TGTGCCAGCAGCTTAGCGGAGGGGCCTTCACCCCTCCACTTT.

The chain uses TRBV19 and TRBJ2-1; tentative D call: TRBD1 (5 bases). This CDR3 spans 14 amino acids. Germline loops: CDR1 LNHDA, CDR2 SQIVND (reference sequence). V was cut by 1 base and J by 7 bases, with 11 bases left in between. CDR3 sequence: CASSIVDPGNEQFF. DNA of the CDR3: TGTGCCAGTAGTATAGTGGACCCAGGGAATGAGCAGTTCTTC.

The rearrangement links TRBV5-1 to TRBJ2-2; 7 nucleotides agree with TRBD1. Losses at the gene ends were 4 bases for V and 3 bases for J; bases not matched to a gene: 6. Per the germline V gene, CDR1 is SGHRS and CDR2 is YFSETQ. This CDR3 contains 15 residues. The CDR3 nucleotides read TGCGCCAGCAGCCTGACGGGACAGTACACCGGGGAGCTGTTTTTT. The encoded protein is CASSLTGQYTGELFF.

The chain recombines TRBV4-2 with TRBJ1-2; D unresolved. The germline V and J ends were trimmed by 0 bases and 0 bases, with 11 bases remaining between them. Germline CDR1 is LGHNA and CDR2 is YNFKEQ. The CDR3 is made up of 16 amino acids. The CDR3 here is CASSQEGEPANYGYTF. The CDR3 bases are TGTGCCAGCAGCCAAGAAGGAGAACCAGCTAACTATGGCTACACCTTC.

The chain uses TRBV19 and TRBJ1-2, with D possibly being TRBD1 (6 bases). The CDR3 consists of 14 residues. Looked up from germline, CDR1 is LNHDA and CDR2 is SQIVND (reference sequence). With 7 bases removed from V and 2 bases from J, the gap between germline ends came to 14 bases. The CDR3 DNA reads as TGTGCCAGTATCCCGGGACACCAAAACTATGGCTACACCTTC. It translates to CASIPGHQNYGYTF.

The chain couples TRBV5-1 to TRBJ1-4; D call uncertain. The germline CDR1 and CDR2 sequences are SGHRS and YFSETQ. This CDR3 has 16 residues. The ends were cut back, 0 bases at V and 5 bases at J, with 14 bases in the middle. CDR3 sequence reads: CASSLDSSLYNEKLFF. DNA of the CDR3: TGCGCCAGCAGCTTGGACAGCAGTCTCTACAATGAAAAACTGTTTTTT.

This chain connects TRBV5-4 to TRBJ2-1; maybe TRBD2 (7 bases). The CDR3 has 16 residues. Trimming shortened V by 2 bases and J by 0 bases, and 12 bases separated the two germline ends. Germline V gives CDR1 SGHNT, CDR2 YYREEE (reference sequence). The CDR3 DNA reads as TGTGCCAGCAGCTTAGGGGGAGGGGGCTCCTACAATGAGCAGTTCTTC. Its protein product is CASSLGGGGSYNEQFF.

The genes are TRBV28 and TRBJ2-5, with a possible D match to TRBD1 (5 bases). V shed 5 bases and J shed 5 bases, with 6 bases lying between them. The CDR3 extends over 11 amino acids. Germline V gene data show CDR1 as MDHEN and CDR2 as SYDVKM. The CDR3 loop is CASSRQETQYF. The DNA of the CDR3 is TGTGCCAGCAGTAGACAGGAGACCCAGTACTTC. The whole variable domain, filled in from reference TRBV28 and TRBJ2-5, reads DVKVTQSSRYLVKRTGEKVFLECVQDMDHENMFWYRQDPGLGLRLIYFSYDVKMKEKGDIPEGYSVSREKKERFSLILESASTNQTSMYLCASSRQETQYFGPGTRLLVL.

The J gene is TRBJ2-3, the V gene TRBV5-6; TRBD2 aligns across 8 bases. CDR1 and CDR2 from the germline V gene are SGHDT and YYEEEE. Germline trimming cut 6 bases from V and 0 bases from J; bases unmatched to any gene: 9. This CDR3 has 16 residues. CDR3 protein: CASNSGARASTDTQYF. CDR3 bases: TGTGCCAGCAATAGCGGGGCCCGTGCTAGCACAGATACGCAGTATTTT.